A single sample gave rise to the 21 T cell receptor beta chains below, sequenced in a study of cytomegalovirus exposure and HLA in healthy donors. 13 Jbeta primers and 60 Vbeta primers were used for the PCR. Sequencing used immunoSEQ multiplex PCR; TCRdb keeps in-frame clones, though not all of them. Of fewer than 200,000 clones in the sample, around four fifths were seen once. The sequenced sample was PBMCs. The receptors were gathered from a middle-aged man in good health and CMV-seropositive.

This sequence joins TRBV5-1 and TRBJ2-2; 7 nucleotides line up with TRBD1. The J segment lost 7 bases and the V segment lost 4 bases, leaving 13 bases of the junction unmatched. Germline V CDR1 and CDR2: SGHRS, YFSETQ. The CDR3 totals 16 residues. DNA for the CDR3: TGCGCCAGCAGCGAATTGACCACAGGGGTGGGCGGGGAGCTGTTTTTT. Its protein product is CASSELTTGVGGELFF. The complete variable domain, with remaining parts taken from reference TRBV5-1 and TRBJ2-2, reads KAGVTQTPRYLIKTRGQQVTLSCSPISGHRSVSWYQQTPGQGLQFLFEYFSETQRNKGNFPGRFSGRQFSNSRSEMNVSTLELGDSALYLCASSELTTGVGGELFFGEGSRLTVL.

This clone came up a few times. The rearrangement joins TRBV2 to TRBJ1-6; 7 bases agree with TRBD1. CDR1 and CDR2 (germline): SNHLY, FYNNEI. Trimming cost V 8 bases and J 0 bases; bases outside gene matches: 10. The CDR3 contains 17 residues. The CDR3 spells CASGPGQLSSYNSPLHF. CDR3 coding DNA: TGTGCCAGCGGGCCGGGACAGCTAAGCTCCTATAATTCACCCCTCCACTTT.

The rearrangement joins TRBV5-6 to TRBJ1-4; possibly TRBD1 for D (5 bases). Germline assignment: CDR1 SGHDT and CDR2 YYEEEE. Trimming shortened V by 0 bases and J by 8 bases, and 11 bases separated the two germline ends. The length of the CDR3 is 14 residues. The CDR3, as DNA: TGTGCCAGCAGCTTGGAGGGGTTAAGGGAAAAACTGTTTTTT. This codes for CASSLEGLREKLFF.

The chain couples TRBV28 to TRBJ1-5; possibly TRBD1 for D (6 bases). This CDR3 comprises 12 residues. Germline V gives CDR1 MDHEN, CDR2 SYDVKM. The germline V and J ends were trimmed by 10 bases and 10 bases, with 17 bases remaining between them. The CDR3 DNA reads TGTGCCATCCAGACAGGACCTCACCCCCAGCATTTT. It codes for CAIQTGPHPQHF.

This clone has a single count. The chain carries TRBV9 and TRBJ2-7, with TRBD1 matching over 10 bases. The CDR3 loop spans 13 amino acids. Germline-derived CDR1 and CDR2 are SGDLS and YYNGEE. Germline trimming cut 4 bases from V and 6 bases from J; bases unmatched to any gene: 4. CDR3 amino acids: CASSPRTGGEQYF. In nucleotides, the CDR3 is TGTGCCAGCAGCCCCCGGACAGGGGGCGAGCAGTACTTC.

The chain combines TRBV28 with TRBJ2-1; 8 positions match TRBD2. V lost 3 bases, J lost 6 bases, and 10 bases stayed unmatched. In germline, CDR1 is MDHEN, CDR2 SYDVKM. The CDR3 is 16 amino acids. CDR3 nucleotides: TGTGCCAGCAGTTTTTTATCGAGCGGGAGAGGCAATGAGCAGTTCTTC. Translation gives CASSFLSSGRGNEQFF.

This clone was observed a single time. The gene calls are TRBV6-5 and TRBJ1-2; 7 bases are a match to TRBD1. Trimming at V came to 6 bases and at J to 0 bases, leaving 4 bases not matched to a gene. The CDR3 totals 14 residues. Germline CDR1 is MNHEY and CDR2 is SVGAGI. The CDR3 nucleotides are TGTGCCAGCAGGACAGGGCAAGCTAACTATGGCTACACCTTC. Translation gives CASRTGQANYGYTF.

The V call is TRBV19, the J call TRBJ2-7; D is possibly TRBD1 (6 bases). The germline gives CDR1 LNHDA, CDR2 SQIVND (reference sequence). Trimming removed 7 bases from V and 4 bases from J, with 14 bases in between. The CDR3 spans 13 residues. The CDR3 protein is CASKAGQLYEQYF. CDR3 in DNA: TGTGCCAGTAAGGCTGGACAGTTATACGAGCAGTACTTC.

This chain uses TRBV27 with TRBJ2-7, with 7 bases that match TRBD2. V gave up 5 bases and J gave up 4 bases; unmatched junction bases: 5. This CDR3 has 13 residues. The germline V gene has CDR1 MNHEY and CDR2 SMNVEV (reference sequence). As DNA, the CDR3 is TGTGCCAGCAGTAGCGGGATATTTTACGAGCAGTACTTC. It is translated as CASSSGIFYEQYF.

The J gene is TRBJ1-2, the V gene TRBV19, with D possibly TRBD1 on 6 matching bases. Per germline, CDR1 LNHDA and CDR2 SQIVND (reference sequence). The CDR3 contains 15 residues. V shed 4 bases and J shed 0 bases, with 12 bases lying between them. CDR3 sequence (DNA): TGTGCCAGTAGTAAACAGGGAAGTACTAACTATGGCTACACCTTC. Its translation is CASSKQGSTNYGYTF.

The chain joins TRBV5-8 to TRBJ2-7, with TRBD1 identical over 9 bases. This CDR3 has 15 amino acids. V dropped 4 bases and J dropped 2; count of bases not matched to a gene: 7. Germline V CDR1 and CDR2: SGHTS, YDEGEE. The CDR3 sequence is CASSLTGQGTYEQYF. CDR3 sequence (DNA): TGTGCCAGCAGCCTAACCGGACAGGGGACCTACGAGCAGTACTTC. Full variable domain (remainder filled in from reference TRBV5-8 and TRBJ2-7): EAGVTQSPTHLIKTRGQQATLRCSPISGHTSVYWYQQALGLGLQFLLWYDEGEERNRGNFPPRFSGRQFPNYSSELNVNALELEDSALYLCASSLTGQGTYEQYFGPGTRLTVT.

A remark on this clone: Other DNA sequences from this sample encode an identical CDR3 as well. This chain links TRBV5-1 with TRBJ2-7; D is uncertain. Trimming stripped 4 bases from V and 3 bases from J, with 5 bases between. Germline V gives CDR1 SGHRS, CDR2 YFSETQ. This CDR3 has 11 residues. In DNA, the CDR3 is TGCGCCAGCAGCAGAGACTACGAGCAGTACTTC. Its protein is CASSRDYEQYF.

The J gene is TRBJ2-1, the V gene TRBV20-1; D is unclear. This CDR3 is 11 amino acids long. Germline V gene sequence: CDR1 DFQATT, CDR2 SNEGSKA (reference sequence). The V and J ends lost 2 bases and 7 bases respectively, with 6 bases between them. CDR3 protein: CSARIGNEQFF. CDR3 DNA: TGCAGTGCTAGAATCGGGAATGAGCAGTTCTTC.

V is TRBV4-3 and J is TRBJ1-4, with D possibly matching TRBD1 (5 bases). The V gene lost 0 bases and the J gene lost 11 bases, with 19 bases spanning the gap. Germline values: CDR1 LGHNA, CDR2 YSLEER. There are 16 residues in the CDR3. Here the CDR3 reads CASSQEFGGTVGKLFF. DNA of the CDR3: TGCGCCAGCAGCCAAGAATTCGGCGGGACGGTGGGGAAACTGTTTTTT.

The gene calls are TRBV6-5 and TRBJ2-2, with 12 bases aligning to TRBD2. V shed 0 bases and J 4 bases; nucleotides not matched to a gene: 0. CDR3 length equals 16 residues. Germline V gene sequence: CDR1 MNHEY, CDR2 SVGAGI. CDR3 in DNA: TGTGCCAGCAGTTACTCGACTAGCGGGAGCACCGGGGAGCTGTTTTTT. It translates to CASSYSTSGSTGELFF.

This clone was picked up one time. The CDR3 region has the DNA TGTGCCAGTATCCAGGCGCAGCCATTGAAAGCTTTCTTT. It codes for CASIQAQPLKAFF. The J gene is TRBJ1-1, the V gene TRBV2; unclear D gene. This CDR3 region has 13 residues. CDR1 and CDR2 from the germline V gene are SNHLY and FYNNEI. V lost 9 bases and J lost 9, with 20 bases in between.

This sequence joins TRBV6-6 and TRBJ2-4; tentative D call: TRBD1 (6 bases). Per the germline V gene, CDR1 is MNHNY and CDR2 is SVGAGI (reference sequence). This CDR3 is built from 11 residues. V was pared by 5 bases and J by 14 bases, with 13 bases between. DNA of the CDR3: TGTGCCAGCAGTGCACAGGGTCGGGAGTACTTC. Translating gives CASSAQGREYF.

The chain carries TRBV7-9 and TRBJ1-1, with unresolved D. The germline V gene encodes CDR1 SEHNR and CDR2 FQNEAQ (reference sequence). This CDR3 has 15 residues. The germline V and J ends were trimmed by 4 bases and 3 bases, with 15 bases remaining between them. CDR3 in amino acids: CASSYPGVGDTEAFF. CDR3 DNA: TGTGCCAGCAGCTACCCCGGGGTGGGAGACACTGAAGCTTTCTTT.

This clone was detected only a few times. Distinct nucleotide sequences in the sample also encode this CDR3. The V and J genes are TRBV5-6 and TRBJ2-3; D unresolved. V lost 2 bases and J lost 6, with 4 bases in between. Germline CDR1 SGHDT, CDR2 YYEEEE. CDR3 length: 11 amino acids. Here the CDR3 DNA reads TGTGCCAGCAGCTTCCGGGATACGCAGTATTTT. It specifies CASSFRDTQYF.

With regard to this clone: This sample also contains other DNA sequences that code for the same CDR3. This sequence joins TRBV18 and TRBJ2-3, with TRBD2 matching 16 bases. This CDR3 has 16 amino acids. V shed 3 bases and J 4 bases; nucleotides not matched to a gene: 1. Germline loops: CDR1 KGHSH, CDR2 LQKENI. This CDR3 reads CASSPGLAGGPDTQYF. In DNA form, the CDR3 reads TGTGCCAGCTCACCGGGACTAGCGGGAGGGCCAGATACGCAGTATTTT.

The chain uses TRBV5-1 and TRBJ2-5; 9 bases align to TRBD2. Trimming cost V 2 bases and J 5 bases; bases outside gene matches: 7. This CDR3 contains 15 residues. From germline, CDR1 is SGHRS and CDR2 YFSETQ. CDR3 residues: CASSFLAGAGETQYF. The CDR3 bases are TGCGCCAGCAGCTTCTTAGCGGGAGCGGGTGAGACCCAGTACTTC. The full variable domain, with the rest looked up from reference TRBV5-1 and TRBJ2-5, is KAGVTQTPRYLIKTRGQQVTLSCSPISGHRSVSWYQQTPGQGLQFLFEYFSETQRNKGNFPGRFSGRQFSNSRSEMNVSTLELGDSALYLCASSFLAGAGETQYFGPGTRLLVL.